This T cell receptor (beta chain) derives from a study of beta chain features in type 1 diabetes. Whole-study results and caveats: Fewer junction insertions and more nucleotide deletions appeared in type 1 diabetes patients.

As for this clone: What it binds is not known.

The isolated RNA, all of it, was reverse transcribed, so expressed TCRB transcripts were what got sequenced. The repertoire was sequenced with immunoSEQ multiplex PCR; TCRdb's copy has only in-frame clones and lacks some. The sample comprises about 290,000 clones, about 8.5% of which are singletons, and roughly 1% rests with the top ten. Between the trimmed V and J ends, which lost 0 bases and 6 bases, there was a span of 4 bases. The CDR3 contains 11 residues. Germline values: CDR1 SGDLS, CDR2 YYNGEE. The receptor's source is a woman younger than 35 in good health. The V and J genes are TRBV9 and TRBJ2-7; D unresolved. The material sequenced was central memory CD4+ T cells from blood. CDR3 loop: CASSVDCEQYV. The CDR3 nucleotides read TGTGCCAGCAGCGTAGACTGCGAGCAGTACGTC.